This T cell receptor beta chain was identified during a study of cytomegalovirus exposure and HLA in healthy donors. The germline V and J ends were trimmed by 4 bases and 7 bases, with 15 bases remaining between them. The CDR3 extends over 14 amino acids. CDR1 is SGHDN, CDR2 FVKESK, per germline. The PCR ran on 60 Vbeta and 13 Jbeta primers. The repertoire was sequenced with immunoSEQ multiplex PCR; TCRdb's copy has only in-frame clones and lacks some. The data show more than 85,000 clones, just under 80% seen once. Sequencing was carried out using PBMCs. The sequence came from a male donor in good health and CMV-seronegative. The rearrangement links TRBV14 to TRBJ2-3, with D possibly being TRBD2 (6 bases). CDR3 DNA: TGTGCCAGCAGCCCATCTAGCGCGTTGAATACGCAGTATTTT. It encodes CASSPSSALNTQYF.